The T cell receptor beta chain under discussion was sequenced for a study of T cell responses to AZD1222 COVID-19 vaccine. Germline lookup yields CDR1 SNHLY and CDR2 FYNNEI. The CDR3 extends over 14 amino acids. Trimming cost V 3 bases and J 4 bases, with 10 bases left between them. The data were produced by immunoSEQ multiplex PCR, yet TCRdb's version contains in-frame clones alone and is incomplete. The sample records 120,000 or so clones, about nine tenths being singletons. The J gene is TRBJ1-5, the V gene TRBV2; no clear D gene. The TCR originated in an adult who received the MenACWY meningococcal vaccine as a control. Material: peripheral blood, obtained 28 days after the second dose of the MenACWY control vaccine. Here the CDR3 reads CASSELGYNQPQHF. As DNA, the CDR3 is TGTGCCAGCAGTGAGCTCGGTTATAATCAGCCCCAGCATTTT.